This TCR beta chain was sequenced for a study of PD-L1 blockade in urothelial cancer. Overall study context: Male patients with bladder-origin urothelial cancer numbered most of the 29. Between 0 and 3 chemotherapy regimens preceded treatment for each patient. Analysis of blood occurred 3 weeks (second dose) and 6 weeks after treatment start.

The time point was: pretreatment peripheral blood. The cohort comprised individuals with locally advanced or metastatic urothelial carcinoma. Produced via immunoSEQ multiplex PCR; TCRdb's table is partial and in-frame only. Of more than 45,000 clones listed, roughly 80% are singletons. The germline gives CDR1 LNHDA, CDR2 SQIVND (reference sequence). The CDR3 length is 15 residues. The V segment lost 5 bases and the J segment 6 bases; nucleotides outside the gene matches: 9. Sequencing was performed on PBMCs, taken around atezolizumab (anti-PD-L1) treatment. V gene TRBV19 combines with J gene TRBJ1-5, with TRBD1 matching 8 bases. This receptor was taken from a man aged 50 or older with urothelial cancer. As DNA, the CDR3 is TGTGCCAGTAGTGACAGGGGCGCGGCGGGTCAGCCCCAGCATTTT. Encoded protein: CASSDRGAAGQPQHF.